The rows below give T cell receptor beta chains drawn from one sample of a study of T cells in Graves' hyperthyroidism and ophthalmopathy. TCRdb itself ran the multiplex PCR reads through MiXCR, one entry per CDR3 protein. The data hold 500,000 to 550,000 distinct CDR3 sequences, with around 20% observed a single time. Sequencing used blood. The receptors come from a man aged 18 to 30 with Graves' hyperthyroidism. Both conserved end residues are part of each CDR3. A D gene is named only where the DNA matches it firmly. Clone size is given for some rows only: seen once, a few or many times, or a class if the clone is expanded.

>TRBD1|TRBV2|few|TRBJ1-3
CASSEVLRTGRTGNTIYF
TGTGCCAGCAGTGAAGTGTTACGGACAGGCCGCACCGGAAACACCATATATTTT
>-|TRBV7-2|many|TRBJ1-5
CASSLTGHSNQPQHF
TGTGCCAGCAGCTTAACGGGGCATAGCAATCAGCCCCAGCATTTT
>TRBD1|TRBV4-1|-|TRBJ2-7
CASSHPPTGSYEQYF
TGCGCCAGCAGCCATCCACCGACAGGGTCCTACGAGCAGTACTTC
>-|TRBV11-1|many|TRBJ1-2
CASSWGRTALNYGYTF
TGTGCCAGCAGCTGGGGCAGGACAGCCCTTAACTATGGCTACACCTTC
>-|TRBV2|many|TRBJ1-5
CASSWTPVDQPQHF
TGTGCCAGCAGCTGGACACCAGTGGATCAGCCCCAGCATTTT
>-|TRBV20-1|many|TRBJ2-7
CSARVGGFSSYEQYF
TGCAGTGCTAGAGTCGGGGGATTTAGCTCCTACGAGCAGTACTTC
>-|TRBV27|many|TRBJ1-5
CASSLERGSNQPQHF
TGTGCCAGCAGTTTGGAGAGGGGTAGCAATCAGCCCCAGCATTTT
>-|TRBV9|-|TRBJ1-6
CACSIAQGDSPLHF
TGTGCCTGCAGCATAGCGCAGGGTGATTCACCCCTCCACTTT
>-|TRBV30|-|TRBJ1-1
CAWSFGGNREAFF
TGTGCCTGGAGTTTCGGCGGGAACCGCGAAGCTTTCTTT
>TRBD1|TRBV12-3/TRBV12-4|once|TRBJ1-1
CASSPQQGEWNTEAFF
TGTGCCAGCTCACCCCAGCAGGGGGAATGGAACACTGAAGCTTTCTTT
>TRBD1|TRBV19|-|TRBJ1-1
CASRITGTANTEAFF
TGTGCCAGTAGGATTACCGGGACAGCAAACACTGAAGCTTTCTTT
>-|TRBV29-1|many|TRBJ1-2
CSGGTNYGYTF
TGCAGCGGCGGGACAAACTATGGCTACACCTTC
>-|TRBV19|-|TRBJ1-1
CASDSGPFDEAFF
TGTGCCAGTGACTCGGGACCCTTCGATGAAGCTTTCTTT
>-|TRBV2|-|TRBJ1-1
CASSARGGAFF
TGTGCCAGCAGTGCACGCGGTGGAGCTTTCTTT
>TRBD1|TRBV5-1|many|TRBJ1-5
CASSPGTGGSNQPQHF
TGCGCCAGCAGCCCCGGGACAGGGGGAAGCAATCAGCCCCAGCATTTT
>TRBD2|TRBV11-2|few|TRBJ2-3
CASSLGTSGRDTQYF
TGTGCCAGCAGCCTCGGGACTAGCGGAAGAGATACGCAGTATTTT